These T cell receptor beta chains were read from a single sample in a study of blood T cell repertoires in COVID-19. Clones were sequenced by immunoSEQ multiplex PCR, and TCRdb holds only the in-frame ones, with some missing. The data hold fewer than 80,000 clones, with about 86% observed a single time. The sequenced sample consisted of peripheral blood. Receptor source: a man aged 80 or over with COVID-19, enrolled during active disease. CDR3s include the opening cysteine and the closing phenylalanine or tryptophan. Fields, in order: D gene, clone size, V gene, J gene, CDR3 DNA, CDR3 protein. A D gene is named only where the DNA matches it firmly. Clone sizes are given selectively: once, few, many, or a class where the clone is expanded.

TRBD1,.,TRBV7-8,TRBJ1-6,TGTGCCAGCAGCCAGGGGTATGTGACAGGGAATTCACCCCTCCACTTT,CASSQGYVTGNSPLHF
.,.,TRBV5-1,TRBJ2-5,TGCGCCAGCAGCTTGGAGGCTAGCGAGGGTCAAGAGACCCAGTACTTC,CASSLEASEGQETQYF
TRBD1,once,TRBV5-1,TRBJ2-3,TGCGCCAGCACCAACACGGACAGGGGTTCGACAGATACGCAGTATTTT,CASTNTDRGSTDTQYF
.,.,TRBV6-5,TRBJ1-4,TGTGCCAGCAGTCTCGAAGGGAGGGGTGAAAAACTGTTTTTT,CASSLEGRGEKLFF
TRBD1,.,TRBV5-6,TRBJ2-7,TGTGCCAGCAGCTTCCCGGACAGGGTTACCTACGAGCAGTACTTC,CASSFPDRVTYEQYF
.,.,TRBV4-2,TRBJ1-4,TGTGCCAGCAGCCAAGGGAACAGGGAGAATGAAAAACTGTTTTTT,CASSQGNRENEKLFF
.,.,TRBV18,TRBJ2-5,TGTGCCAGCTCACCGGCCAGGGCAATAGAGACCCAGTACTTC,CASSPARAIETQYF
.,.,TRBV5-1,TRBJ1-2,TGCGCCAGCAGCTTGGGGTTTGCAGGGCCTAACTATGGCTACACCTTC,CASSLGFAGPNYGYTF
.,.,TRBV6-5,TRBJ1-1,TGTGCCAGTAGGGGATGGAGCACTGAAGCTTTCTTT,CASRGWSTEAFF
.,.,TRBV19,TRBJ1-2,TGTGCCAGTAGTGTAAACAGGGCGTCTGGCTACACCTTC,CASSVNRASGYTF
.,.,TRBV4-3,TRBJ2-7,TGCGCCAGCAGCCAACGGGAGTCCTACGAGCAGTACTTC,CASSQRESYEQYF
TRBD2,once,TRBV2,TRBJ2-7,TGTGCCAGCAGTGAAAGGGGACTAGCGGGCAACGAGCAGTACTTC,CASSERGLAGNEQYF
TRBD1,.,TRBV6-5,TRBJ1-5,TGTGCCAGCAGTAATTGGGACAGTTATCAGCCCCAGCATTTT,CASSNWDSYQPQHF
TRBD1,.,TRBV18,TRBJ1-6,TGTGCCAGCTCACCTAACCGGGACAGGGTTAATTCACCCCTCCACTTT,CASSPNRDRVNSPLHF
TRBD2,.,TRBV27,TRBJ2-3,TGTGCCAGCAGTCTTACAATAGCGGGGGGGAGCACAGATACGCAGTATTTT,CASSLTIAGGSTDTQYF
.,.,TRBV6-2/TRBV6-3,TRBJ2-3,TGTGCCAGCAGTTACGTGGACAGCAGCACAGATACGCAGTATTTT,CASSYVDSSTDTQYF
TRBD2,.,TRBV7-7,TRBJ2-5,TGTGCCAGCAGCTTCCTAGCGGGGGGGGGAGAGACCCAGTACTTC,CASSFLAGGGETQYF
TRBD1,.,TRBV3-1/TRBV3-2,TRBJ1-2,TGTGCCAGCAGCCCCAGGGGGCGAGGCTATGGCTACACCTTC,CASSPRGRGYGYTF
TRBD1,few,TRBV2,TRBJ1-6,TGTGCCAGCACCCCCGGGACAGGGGATTCACCCCTCCACTTT,CASTPGTGDSPLHF
.,.,TRBV3-1/TRBV3-2,TRBJ1-3,TGTGCCAGCAGCCCCTTGGGGCGGCTGGTATCTGGAAACACCATATATTTT,CASSPLGRLVSGNTIYF
.,.,TRBV5-1,TRBJ2-3,TGCGCCAGCAGCTCACAGGGCACAGATACGCAGTATTTT,CASSSQGTDTQYF
.,.,TRBV7-2,TRBJ2-5,TGTGCCAGCAGCTTAGCCCCGGCAGGCGCCCAAGAGACCCAGTACTTC,CASSLAPAGAQETQYF
.,.,TRBV2,TRBJ2-1,TGTGCCAGCACCCTAGACCCGAGCTCCTACAATGAGCAGTTCTTC,CASTLDPSSYNEQFF
.,.,TRBV3-1/TRBV3-2,TRBJ1-1,TGTGCCAGCAGCCATATACAGGACACTGAAGCTTTCTTT,CASSHIQDTEAFF
.,once,TRBV25-1,TRBJ1-2,TGTGCCAGCAGTCAATGGGGAGGATTTACCTATGGCTACACCTTC,CASSQWGGFTYGYTF
TRBD1,.,TRBV6-5,TRBJ2-6,TGTGCCAGCAGAAGAGACAGGGCTGGGGCCAACGTCCTGACTTTC,CASRRDRAGANVLTF
.,.,TRBV18,TRBJ2-7,TGTGCCAGCTCACCACCGGTTCAGGGTGACGAGCAGTACTTC,CASSPPVQGDEQYF
.,.,TRBV19,TRBJ1-5,TGTGCCAGTATCCAAACCCCGCTCTCGACGGGTAGCAATCAGCCCCAGCATTTT,CASIQTPLSTGSNQPQHF
TRBD2,.,TRBV5-8,TRBJ2-5,TGTGCCAGCAGCTCCGGGGGTAGCGGGGGGGCCCGGGAGACCCAGTACTTC,CASSSGGSGGARETQYF
.,.,TRBV6-1,TRBJ1-6,TGTGCCAGCAGTGAGGCAGGCGCCAATTCACCCCTCCACTTT,CASSEAGANSPLHF
TRBD1,.,TRBV4-2,TRBJ1-5,TGTGCCAGCAGCCCCCAGGCAGGGGCACAGGGGGCTTATAGCAATCAGCCCCAGCATTTT,CASSPQAGAQGAYSNQPQHF
.,.,TRBV9,TRBJ1-1,TGTGCCAGCAGCGTAGAGGCGGGGTTCACTGAAGCTTTCTTT,CASSVEAGFTEAFF
.,.,TRBV9,TRBJ2-7,TGTGCCAGCAGCGCCGGACAGATCTCCTACGAGCAGTACTTC,CASSAGQISYEQYF
TRBD1,.,TRBV10-3,TRBJ2-1,TGTGCCATCAGTGTGAGGGACAGGGGGCAACTATACAATGAGCAGTTCTTC,CAISVRDRGQLYNEQFF
.,.,TRBV6-2/TRBV6-3,TRBJ2-2,TGTGCCAGCAGTTACTCAGCTGGGGAGCTGTTTTTT,CASSYSAGELFF
.,.,TRBV6-6,TRBJ2-5,TGTGCCAGCAGCCGTCATGGCGAGACCCAGTACTTC,CASSRHGETQYF
.,once,TRBV5-5,TRBJ1-3,TGTGCCAGCAGCGACATCGTTGGAAACACCATATATTTT,CASSDIVGNTIYF
TRBD1,few,TRBV6-6,TRBJ1-5,TGTGCCAGCAGCAACCAGGGACAGTCGCTCAATCAGCCCCAGCATTTT,CASSNQGQSLNQPQHF
.,.,TRBV2,TRBJ2-2,TGTGCCAGCAGCGTCTACGGAGTAAACACCGGGGAGCTGTTTTTT,CASSVYGVNTGELFF
.,once,TRBV12-3/TRBV12-4,TRBJ1-1,TGTGCCAGCAGCCGTACAGCTTCCCAAGCTTTCTTT,CASSRTASQAFF
.,.,TRBV11-2,TRBJ1-1,TGTGCCAGCAGCTTAGTACCGGGTAGCGCTGAAGCTTTCTTT,CASSLVPGSAEAFF